The 29 T cell receptor beta chains below come from one sample, sequenced in a study of blood T cell repertoires in COVID-19. The method was immunoSEQ multiplex PCR; TCRdb's version includes in-frame clones alone and lacks a portion of them. The sample holds around 100,000 clones; approximately 85% are singletons and the top ten take less than 1.5%. The material sequenced was peripheral blood. The receptors shown here come from a middle-aged man with acute or convalescent COVID-19.

The rearrangement uses TRBV7-2 and TRBJ2-1, with 7 bases identical to TRBD2. The CDR3 contains 14 residues. Looked up from germline, CDR1 is SGHTA and CDR2 is FQGNSA. Germline trimming cut 1 base from V and 7 bases from J; bases unmatched to any gene: 4. CDR3 nucleotide sequence: TGTGCCAGCAGCTTAGGGGGCGGGGGTAATGAGCAGTTCTTC. It is translated as CASSLGGGGNEQFF.

This clone was counted once. The chain combines TRBV6-5 with TRBJ1-4; D might be TRBD1 (6 bases). Germline-derived CDR1 and CDR2 are MNHEY and SVGAGI. This CDR3 spans 16 amino acids. V was shortened by 1 base and J by 11 bases, with 20 bases between the two germline ends. CDR3 amino acids: CASSYWEGGGKRKLFF. CDR3 nucleotide sequence: TGTGCCAGCAGTTACTGGGAGGGAGGGGGGAAACGGAAACTGTTTTTT.

This rearrangement joins TRBV7-2 to TRBJ2-1, with 8 bases that match TRBD2. V lost 7 bases, J lost 6 bases, and 11 bases stayed unmatched. The CDR3 consists of 15 residues. CDR1 SGHTA and CDR2 FQGNSA come from the germline V gene. The CDR3 is CASNYAGGPINEQFF. CDR3 nucleotide sequence: TGTGCCAGCAACTACGCGGGGGGCCCGATCAATGAGCAGTTCTTC.

The gene calls are TRBV14 and TRBJ2-5; TRBD2 might be the D (5 bases). Trimming stripped 1 base from V and 5 bases from J, with 11 bases between. The CDR3 runs 14 residues. In germline, CDR1 is SGHDN, CDR2 FVKESK. In nucleotides, the CDR3 is TGTGCCAGCAGCCAAGCGGGCAGAGGGGAGACCCAGTACTTC. Translation: CASSQAGRGETQYF.

In nucleotides, the CDR3 is TGCGCCAGCAGCCCGGGGCGGGGGAGGGGTGTCTGGGACCGCGAGCAGTACTTC. Residues: CASSPGRGRGVWDREQYF. The chain has TRBV4-1 and TRBJ2-7; 7 bases are shared with TRBD2. The CDR3 totals 18 residues. V lost 4 bases and J lost 6; bases outside the gene matches: 21. Germline V gene data show CDR1 as MGHRA and CDR2 as YSYEKL.

The chain is built from TRBV7-2 and TRBJ2-2; D perhaps matches TRBD2 (6 bases). The CDR3 is 16 residues long. V lost 5 bases, J lost 3 bases, and 16 bases lay in between. CDR1 and CDR2 (germline): SGHTA, FQGNSA. CDR3 in DNA: TGTGCCAGCAGCCAGTTTGGAGGGACGGACACCGGGGAGCTGTTTTTT. It encodes CASSQFGGTDTGELFF.

CDR3 protein: CASSFLWPNGVQPQHF. The CDR3, as DNA: TGCGCCAGCAGCTTCCTCTGGCCCAACGGGGTTCAGCCCCAGCATTTT. The rearrangement joins TRBV5-1 to TRBJ1-5; D is unresolved. V shed 2 bases and J shed 6 bases, with 18 bases lying between them. The CDR3 is 16 amino acids. CDR1 is SGHRS, CDR2 YFSETQ, per germline.

The chain has TRBV3-1 (or the pseudogene TRBV3-2) and TRBJ1-6; D is undetermined. Germline V gene lookup returns CDR1 LGHDT and CDR2 YNNKEL (reference sequence). The V gene lost 2 bases and the J gene lost 8 bases, with 7 bases spanning the gap. This CDR3 has 13 amino acids. The CDR3 reads CASSQLLDSPLHF. DNA of the CDR3: TGTGCCAGCAGCCAACTCTTAGATTCACCCCTCCACTTT.

The V call is TRBV24-1, the J call TRBJ2-3, with TRBD1 identical over 8 bases. The CDR3 consists of 14 residues. CDR1 KGHDR and CDR2 SFDVKD come from the germline V gene. The V gene end was trimmed by 11 bases and the J gene end by 0 bases; junction bases not matched to a gene: 6. The CDR3 bases are TGTGCCATCTCGGACAGGGTTAGCACAGATACGCAGTATTTT. Amino acid sequence: CAISDRVSTDTQYF.

This clone came up a few times. The chain combines TRBV28 with TRBJ2-1; TRBD2 agrees at 14 bases. CDR3 size: 14 residues. From germline, CDR1 is MDHEN and CDR2 SYDVKM. Trimming at V came to 10 bases and at J to 6 bases, leaving 5 bases not matched to a gene. This CDR3 is CAISGTSGSNEQFF. The DNA of the CDR3 is TGTGCCATTTCCGGGACTAGCGGGAGCAATGAGCAGTTCTTC.

DNA of the CDR3: TGTGCCACCAGCAGGGCTCACAGGGGAAGTAGCATATACGAGCAGTACTTC. Its translation: CATSRAHRGSSIYEQYF. J is TRBJ2-7 and V is TRBV15, with TRBD1 matching over 7 bases. V shed 3 bases, J shed 4 bases, and the junction held 15 bases outside the gene matches. The length of the CDR3 is 17 residues. Germline CDR1 and CDR2: LNHNV and YYDKDF (reference sequence).

This clone was observed once. The J gene is TRBJ2-7, the V gene TRBV7-6; 11 bases align to TRBD1. This CDR3 comprises 17 residues. The trim removed 1 base at V and 3 bases at J, leaving 8 bases unmatched. Germline V lookup: CDR1 SGHVS, CDR2 FNYEAQ. DNA for the CDR3: TGTGCCAGCAGCTTAGGAGCCACCGGGACAGGGGGCTACGAGCAGTACTTC. Amino acid sequence: CASSLGATGTGGYEQYF.

The table lists this clone with a few counts. The chain has TRBV19 and TRBJ1-5, with 9 bases matching TRBD1. This CDR3 has 16 amino acids. Germline-derived CDR1 and CDR2 are LNHDA and SQIVND (reference sequence). V shed 2 bases and J 6 bases; nucleotides not matched to a gene: 8. The CDR3 DNA sequence: TGTGCCAGTAGTATAAAAGGACAGGGGCGTACTCAGCCCCAGCATTTT. Translating it yields CASSIKGQGRTQPQHF. The entire variable domain, with the rest obtained from reference TRBV19 and TRBJ1-5, is as follows: DGGITQSPKYLFRKEGQNVTLSCEQNLNHDAMYWYRQDPGQGLRLIYYSQIVNDFQKGDIAEGYSVSREKKESFPLTVTSAQKNPTAFYLCASSIKGQGRTQPQHFGDGTRLSIL.

The rearrangement joins TRBV5-4 to TRBJ2-5; TRBD1 might be the D (6 bases). Germline CDR1 is SGHNT and CDR2 is YYREEE (reference sequence). The V and J ends lost 2 bases and 5 bases respectively, with 16 bases between them. The CDR3 is 15 amino acids. Written as DNA, the CDR3 is TGTGCCAGCAGCTTAGGGGGATGGAACGGGGAGACCCAGTACTTC. It translates to CASSLGGWNGETQYF.

This clone has just one count. This chain links TRBV11-3 with TRBJ2-1, with D perhaps TRBD2 (5 bases). Trimming left V 5 bases short and J 7 bases short, with 9 bases between. Germline CDR1 is SGHNT and CDR2 is YENEEA. The CDR3 length is 12 residues. CDR3 sequence (DNA): TGTGCCAGCAGCAAACTAGGAAATGAGCAGTTCTTC. Translated, it gives CASSKLGNEQFF.

V gene TRBV29-1 combines with J gene TRBJ1-1; D not certain. Between the trimmed V and J ends, which lost 0 bases and 6 bases, there was a span of 17 bases. From germline, CDR1 is SQVTM and CDR2 ANQGSEA. This CDR3 comprises 15 residues. CDR3 protein: CSVEDWAGIEAEAFF. The CDR3 coding sequence is TGCAGCGTTGAAGATTGGGCGGGGATCGAGGCTGAAGCTTTCTTT.

The V gene is TRBV21-1, the J gene TRBJ2-2; the D call in the table, TRBD2, was not verified against the DNA. TRBV21-1 represents a pseudogene. This CDR3 is built from 14 residues. Written as DNA, the CDR3 is TGTGCCAGCAGCAGAGGGACTCGAGCCGGGGAGCTGTTTTTT. It codes for CASSRGTRAGELFF.

The chain couples TRBV15 to TRBJ2-6; D unclear. This CDR3 contains 16 residues. Per the germline V gene, CDR1 is LNHNV and CDR2 is YYDKDF (reference sequence). V lost 1 base to trimming and J lost 0 bases, with 7 bases between them. CDR3 protein: CATSRAVNSGANVLTF. The DNA for the CDR3 is TGTGCCACCAGCAGAGCGGTCAACTCTGGGGCCAACGTCCTGACTTTC.

The chain uses TRBV5-1 and TRBJ2-3; 9 nucleotides line up with TRBD2. Germline loops: CDR1 SGHRS, CDR2 YFSETQ. J gave up 2 bases and V 2 bases, and 6 bases lay outside the gene matches. The CDR3 is 16 amino acids. The CDR3 nucleotides read TGCGCCAGCAGCTTTAGTCCTAGCGGGATCACAGATACGCAGTATTTT. Translated, it gives CASSFSPSGITDTQYF.

The CDR3 loop reads CASSQVRNQPQHF. In DNA form, the CDR3 reads TGTGCCAGCTCGCAGGTCCGCAATCAGCCCCAGCATTTT. V gene TRBV6-5 combines with J gene TRBJ1-5; D unresolved. Germline V gene data show CDR1 as MNHEY and CDR2 as SVGAGI. The V and J ends lost 8 bases and 2 bases respectively, with 10 bases between them. This CDR3 has 13 amino acids.

This clone was seen once. This chain joins TRBV3-1 (or the pseudogene TRBV3-2) and TRBJ1-6; D is unresolved. Trimming left V 2 bases short and J 10 bases short, with 9 bases between. This CDR3 is built from 13 residues. The germline V gene has CDR1 LGHDT and CDR2 YNNKEL (reference sequence). CDR3 amino acids: CASSQYTDSPLHF. The CDR3 DNA follows: TGTGCCAGCAGCCAATACACAGACTCACCCCTCCACTTT.

This clone was observed a handful of times. A junction boundary mismatches the germline segment, possibly from a read error. The chain employs TRBV7-7 and TRBJ2-1, with 8 bases aligning to TRBD1. The CDR3 is 16 residues long. Germline-derived CDR1 and CDR2 are SSHAT and FNYEAQ (reference sequence). CDR3 residues: CASSLDWTGLYNEQFF. The CDR3 DNA reads as TGTGCTAGCAGCTTAGACTGGACAGGGCTATACAATGAGCAGTTCTTC. The full variable domain, in which reference TRBV7-7 and TRBJ2-1 provide the parts outside the CDR3, is GAGVSQSPRYKVTKRGQDVTLRCDPISSHATLYWYQQALGQGPEFLTYFNYEAQPDKSGLPSDRFSAERPEGSISTLTIQRTEQRDSAMYRCASSLDWTGLYNEQFFGPGTRLTVL.

The rearrangement uses TRBV2 and TRBJ1-2; D is perhaps TRBD1 (6 bases). The CDR3 contains 13 residues. CDR1 is SNHLY, CDR2 FYNNEI, per germline. Trimming pared 6 bases from V and 5 bases from J, leaving 13 bases between. CDR3 protein: CASRNRDGYGYTF. The CDR3 DNA reads as TGTGCCAGCAGAAACAGGGATGGGTATGGCTACACCTTC.

The chain recombines TRBV6-4 with TRBJ1-1, with 11 bases that match TRBD1. Germline CDR1 and CDR2: MRHNA and SNTAGT. V shed 0 bases, J shed 4 bases, and the junction held 10 bases outside the gene matches. This CDR3 is built from 18 residues. CDR3 amino acids: CASSDSLSGQGARTEAFF. CDR3 coding DNA: TGTGCCAGCAGTGACTCACTTAGTGGACAGGGGGCTCGCACTGAAGCTTTCTTT.

Points on this clone: The same CDR3 arises from other DNA sequences in this sample as well. The rearrangement links TRBV6-5 to TRBJ2-3; the match to TRBD2 covers 12 bases. This CDR3 comprises 14 residues. Per germline, CDR1 MNHEY and CDR2 SVGAGI. V lost 5 bases, J lost 6 bases, and 3 bases stayed unmatched. The chain's CDR3 is CASSLAGGGDTQYF. In DNA, the CDR3 is TGTGCCAGCAGTCTAGCGGGGGGGGGTGATACGCAGTATTTT.

The rearrangement uses TRBV10-1 and TRBJ2-1; D is unresolved. V was cut by 4 bases and J by 9 bases, with 10 bases left in between. The CDR3 is 12 residues long. Germline V gives CDR1 WNHNN, CDR2 SYGVQD (reference sequence). This CDR3 reads CASSGPRGEQFF. CDR3 DNA: TGCGCCAGCAGTGGCCCTAGAGGTGAGCAGTTCTTC.

J is TRBJ2-3 and V is TRBV23-1; maybe TRBD1 (5 bases). TRBV23-1 is designated an ORF whose function remains uncertain. The CDR3 extends over 12 amino acids. V was cut by 4 bases and J by 11 bases, with 13 bases left in between. The CDR3 region is CASSLQALEQYF. For the CDR3, the DNA is TGCGCCAGCAGTCTACAGGCCTTAGAGCAGTATTTT.

The V gene is TRBV5-4, the J gene TRBJ1-3; D is perhaps TRBD1 (5 bases). Germline assignment: CDR1 SGHNT and CDR2 YYREEE (reference sequence). Deletions cut 3 bases from V and 4 bases from J, with 14 bases between. The CDR3 runs to 15 residues. Here the CDR3 DNA reads TGTGCCAGCAGCTATTCCAGGGATGCCGGAAACACCATATATTTT. It is translated as CASSYSRDAGNTIYF.

This clone appeared once. This sequence joins TRBV6-5 and TRBJ1-4; the D gene is possibly TRBD1 (5 bases). Trimming pared 2 bases from V and 5 bases from J, leaving 15 bases between. Germline V gene lookup returns CDR1 MNHEY and CDR2 SVGAGI. CDR3 length equals 16 residues. The CDR3 here is CASSYGALGGNEKLFF. The CDR3 nucleotides are TGTGCCAGCAGTTACGGGGCCTTGGGAGGGAATGAAAAACTGTTTTTT.